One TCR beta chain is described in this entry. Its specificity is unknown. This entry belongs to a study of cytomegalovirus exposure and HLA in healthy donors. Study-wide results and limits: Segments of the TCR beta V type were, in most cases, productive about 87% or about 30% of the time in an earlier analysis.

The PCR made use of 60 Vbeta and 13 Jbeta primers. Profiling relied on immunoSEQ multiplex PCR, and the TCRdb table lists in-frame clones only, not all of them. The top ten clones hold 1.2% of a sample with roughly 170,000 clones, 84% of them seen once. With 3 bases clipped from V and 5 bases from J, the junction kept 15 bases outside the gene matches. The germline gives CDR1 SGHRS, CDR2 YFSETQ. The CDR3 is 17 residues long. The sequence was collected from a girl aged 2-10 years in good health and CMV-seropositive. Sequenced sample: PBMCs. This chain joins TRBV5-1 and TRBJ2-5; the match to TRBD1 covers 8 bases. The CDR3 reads CASSWESDRVVVETQYF. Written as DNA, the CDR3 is TGCGCCAGCAGCTGGGAGTCGGACAGGGTGGTGGTGGAGACCCAGTACTTC.